Presented here are 10 T cell receptor beta chains from one specimen sequenced in a study of blood T cell repertoires in COVID-19. TCRdb keeps only in-frame clones here, not all; method: immunoSEQ multiplex PCR. The table lists over 150,000 clones, roughly 81% of them singletons. The sample comprised peripheral blood. Source of these receptors: a woman of 80 years or more with COVID-19, enrolled during active disease.

The V call is TRBV7-9, the J call TRBJ2-1; 8 nucleotides match TRBD2. V shed 6 bases and J 8 bases; nucleotides not matched to a gene: 6. The CDR3 loop spans 13 amino acids. The germline gives CDR1 SEHNR, CDR2 FQNEAQ (reference sequence). CDR3 amino acids: CASSPPGGYEQFF. The CDR3 region has the DNA TGTGCCAGCAGTCCCCCGGGGGGGTATGAGCAGTTCTTC.

This clone has a handful of counts. The chain recombines TRBV28 with TRBJ1-4, with unresolved D. V shed 7 bases and J shed 7 bases, with 16 bases lying between them. The CDR3 is made up of 14 amino acids. Germline CDR1 reads MDHEN; CDR2 reads SYDVKM. CDR3 region: CASILGSSGEKLFF. The CDR3 coding sequence is TGTGCCAGCATTCTCGGGTCCTCGGGTGAAAAACTGTTTTTT.

The chain couples TRBV27 to TRBJ2-7; 7 nucleotides line up with TRBD1. Germline V gives CDR1 MNHEY, CDR2 SMNVEV (reference sequence). The ends lost 8 bases at V and 6 bases at J; junction bases unmatched: 16. The CDR3 covers 15 residues. For the CDR3, the DNA is TGTGCCAGCTGGGGCGGCACAGGGGCACGGCGCGAGCAGTACTTC. This sequence encodes CASWGGTGARREQYF.

This clone appeared a single time. This rearrangement joins TRBV27 to TRBJ1-5; 8 bases match TRBD1. Germline CDR1 and CDR2: MNHEY and SMNVEV (reference sequence). J lost 5 bases, V lost 5 bases, and 23 bases had no gene match. CDR3 length: 20 amino acids. The DNA of the CDR3 is TGTGCCAGCAGTCCAACAGGGTGGCAGGGGGCGAAGGGTAGGTATCAGCCCCAGCATTTT. Translated, it gives CASSPTGWQGAKGRYQPQHF.

With regard to this clone: At one boundary the junction diverges from the germline segment, which might be a read error. This chain links TRBV15 with TRBJ1-1; 7 positions agree with TRBD1. Germline V gene sequence: CDR1 LNHNV, CDR2 YYDKDF (reference sequence). The CDR3 covers 16 residues. The CDR3: CATGRDLVQGDTEAFF. The CDR3 DNA reads TGTGCCACCGGCAGAGATCTGGTCCAGGGGGACACTGAAGCTTTCTTT.

The chain's CDR3 is CASSPPAFGVAYNEQFF. In DNA form, the CDR3 reads TGTGCCAGCTCACCCCCGGCCTTCGGGGTCGCCTACAATGAGCAGTTCTTC. The V gene is TRBV18, the J gene TRBJ2-1, with a tentative D call TRBD2 (5 bases). The CDR3 runs to 17 residues. Deletions cut 3 bases from V and 2 bases from J, with 17 bases between. Germline V gene lookup returns CDR1 KGHSH and CDR2 LQKENI.

The chain links TRBV13 to TRBJ2-4; no clear D gene. The CDR3 consists of 13 residues. V lost 1 base and J lost 9, with 10 bases in between. Per the germline V gene, CDR1 is PRHDT and CDR2 is FYEKMQ (reference sequence). CDR3: CASSLVRTGIQYF. The CDR3, as DNA: TGTGCCAGCAGCTTAGTCCGTACTGGCATTCAGTACTTC.

The chain is built from TRBV11-2 and TRBJ1-2; 7 bases line up with TRBD1. J gave up 4 bases and V 4 bases, and 3 bases lay outside the gene matches. CDR1 is SGHAT and CDR2 is FQNNGV in the germline V gene. This CDR3 is 13 amino acids long. CDR3 DNA: TGTGCCAGCAGCTCGGACAGGTTCTATGGCTACACCTTC. It specifies CASSSDRFYGYTF.

V and J are TRBV7-3 and TRBJ1-4; 11 bases fit TRBD1. The J segment lost 12 bases and the V segment lost 1 base, leaving 13 bases of the junction unmatched. CDR1 and CDR2 (germline): SGHTA, FQGTGA. The CDR3 loop spans 17 amino acids. For the CDR3, the DNA is TGTGCCAGCAGCTTAAGGTTCTTGGGACAGGGGGTTCAGGAACTGTTTTTT. Translating gives CASSLRFLGQGVQELFF.

The chain employs TRBV7-7 and TRBJ2-1; possibly TRBD2 for D (6 bases). V shed 1 base and J shed 2 bases, with 9 bases lying between them. The CDR3 is 15 residues long. Per the germline V gene, CDR1 is SSHAT and CDR2 is FNYEAQ (reference sequence). The CDR3 bases are TGTGCCAGCAGCTTAGTACTAGCCCCCTACAATGAGCAGTTCTTC. Its protein is CASSLVLAPYNEQFF.